This TCR beta chain was captured by sequencing in a study of early T cells in non-severe SARS-CoV-2 infection. CDR1 and CDR2 (germline): KGHSH, LQKENI. This CDR3 has 15 residues. TCRdb processed the 5' RACE reads anew with MiXCR; each CDR3 protein has one entry. The repertoire holds roughly 80,000 distinct CDR3 sequences, 11% seen once, with more than 10% in the top ten. Points on this clonotype: An end of the junction differs from the germline gene, which may be a read error.

The V call is TRBV18, the J call TRBJ2-3, with TRBD1 matching 7 bases. Material: whole blood, obtained at baseline. The receptor's source is an adult who was a healthcare worker with PCR-confirmed SARS-CoV-2 infection or an uninfected control (not recorded which). The CDR3 bases are TGTGCCAACTCACCACCTCAGGGGGTCACAGATACGCAGTATTTT. Protein: CANSPPQGVTDTQYF.